This T cell receptor (beta chain) was captured in a study of cytomegalovirus exposure and HLA in healthy donors. The study's findings and limits: TCR sequences were mostly rare, though some public TCRs occurred in many donors.

Amplification used 60 Vbeta primers and 13 Jbeta primers. TCRdb's table, derived via immunoSEQ multiplex PCR, lists solely in-frame clones and lacks some. The sample includes some 110,000 clones, under 70% of them seen just once. Worth noting for this clone: The antigen remains undetermined.

Donors sampled were nominally healthy, though unrecorded immune exposures were likely. This CDR3 has 12 residues. The germline V and J ends were trimmed by 3 bases and 4 bases, with 4 bases remaining between them. Germline V gene lookup returns CDR1 SGHTA and CDR2 FQGNSA. Sequenced: PBMCs. This receptor was obtained from a man between 18 and 29 years old in good health and CMV-seronegative. The gene calls are TRBV7-2 and TRBJ1-3, with D uncertain. This chain's CDR3 is CASSFRGNTIYF. Written as DNA, the CDR3 is TGTGCCAGCAGCTTTAGAGGAAACACCATATATTTT.